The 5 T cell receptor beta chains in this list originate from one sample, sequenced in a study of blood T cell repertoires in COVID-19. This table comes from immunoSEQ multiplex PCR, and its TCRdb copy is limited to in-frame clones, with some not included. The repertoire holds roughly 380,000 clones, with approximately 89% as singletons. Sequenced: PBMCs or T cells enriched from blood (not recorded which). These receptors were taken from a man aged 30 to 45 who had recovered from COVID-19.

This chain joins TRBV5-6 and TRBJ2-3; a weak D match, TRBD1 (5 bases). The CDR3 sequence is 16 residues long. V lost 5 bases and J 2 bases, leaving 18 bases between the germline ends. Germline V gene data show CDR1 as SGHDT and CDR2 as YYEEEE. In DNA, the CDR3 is TGTGCCAGCAGAGTAACTGCGGACACGCTCACAGATACGCAGTATTTT. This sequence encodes CASRVTADTLTDTQYF.

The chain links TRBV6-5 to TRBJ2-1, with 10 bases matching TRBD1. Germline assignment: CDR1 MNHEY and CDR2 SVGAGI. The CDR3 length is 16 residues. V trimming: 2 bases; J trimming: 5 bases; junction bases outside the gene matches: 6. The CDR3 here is CASSYPSGTGDNEQFF. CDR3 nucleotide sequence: TGTGCCAGCAGTTACCCATCCGGGACAGGGGACAATGAGCAGTTCTTC.

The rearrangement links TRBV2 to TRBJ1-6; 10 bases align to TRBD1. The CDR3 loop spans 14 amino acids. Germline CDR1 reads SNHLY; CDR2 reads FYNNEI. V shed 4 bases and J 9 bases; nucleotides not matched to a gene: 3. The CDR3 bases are TGTGCCAGCAGTGGGGACAGGGGAACTTCACCCCTCCACTTT. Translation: CASSGDRGTSPLHF.

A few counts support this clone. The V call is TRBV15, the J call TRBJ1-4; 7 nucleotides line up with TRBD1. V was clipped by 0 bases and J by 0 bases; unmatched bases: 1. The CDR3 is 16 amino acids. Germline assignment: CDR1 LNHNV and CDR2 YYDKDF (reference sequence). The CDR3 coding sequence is TGTGCCACCAGCAGAGATGGGACAGCAACTAATGAAAAACTGTTTTTT. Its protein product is CATSRDGTATNEKLFF.

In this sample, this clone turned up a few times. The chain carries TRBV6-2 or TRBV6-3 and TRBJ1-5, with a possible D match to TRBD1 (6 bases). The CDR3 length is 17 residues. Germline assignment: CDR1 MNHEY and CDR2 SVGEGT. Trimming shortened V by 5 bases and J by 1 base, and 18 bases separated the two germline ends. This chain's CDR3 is CASSNQGSLGSNQPQHF. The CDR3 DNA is TGTGCCAGCAGTAATCAGGGGTCCCTTGGGAGCAATCAGCCCCAGCATTTT.